Following are 23 T cell receptor beta chains from one sample sequenced in a study of blood T cell repertoires in COVID-19. Assay used: immunoSEQ multiplex PCR; TCRdb lists only in-frame clones, some missing. The profile covers some 250,000 clones, with around four fifths appearing a single time and approximately 30% taken by the ten largest. The sample consisted of peripheral blood. Receptors originate from a man aged 40-50 years with acute or convalescent COVID-19.

The J gene is TRBJ2-3, the V gene TRBV5-1; TRBD2 aligns across 11 bases. The V gene's germline CDR1 is SGHRS and CDR2 YFSETQ. V shed 6 bases, J shed 5 bases, and the junction held 8 bases outside the gene matches. There are 15 residues in the CDR3. The CDR3 here is CASTQTSGSQDTQYF. In DNA, the CDR3 is TGCGCCAGCACCCAAACTAGCGGGAGCCAAGATACGCAGTATTTT.

The chain carries TRBV11-2 and TRBJ1-1, with D maybe TRBD1 (6 bases). The germline V gene has CDR1 SGHAT and CDR2 FQNNGV. V lost 4 bases, J lost 0 bases, and 15 bases lay in between. The CDR3 is made up of 16 amino acids. This CDR3 is CASSWARTELNTEAFF. CDR3 DNA: TGTGCCAGCAGCTGGGCTCGGACAGAACTGAACACTGAAGCTTTCTTT.

The genes are TRBV2 and TRBJ1-4, with D unclear. The CDR3 runs to 17 residues. V was trimmed by 3 bases and J by 2 bases, leaving 16 bases between them. The germline V gene has CDR1 SNHLY and CDR2 FYNNEI. Here the CDR3 DNA reads TGTGCCAGCAGTGAGTTGGGAGATCGCAGGACTAATGAAAAACTGTTTTTT. As protein: CASSELGDRRTNEKLFF.

The chain employs TRBV19 and TRBJ1-1; D is unclear. This CDR3 has 15 amino acids. Trimming took 1 base from V and 0 from J, leaving 9 bases between them. The germline CDR1 and CDR2 sequences are LNHDA and SQIVND (reference sequence). CDR3 coding DNA: TGTGCCAGTAGTATAGGTTGGGAGGTGAACACTGAAGCTTTCTTT. It translates to CASSIGWEVNTEAFF.

This clone has only a few counts. This chain's CDR3 is CASSQDGRGPYNEQFF. CDR3 in DNA: TGCGCCAGCAGCCAAGATGGGAGGGGACCGTACAATGAGCAGTTCTTC. The V and J genes are TRBV4-1 and TRBJ2-1, with TRBD2 matching over 7 bases. The germline V gene encodes CDR1 MGHRA and CDR2 YSYEKL. The CDR3 covers 16 residues. The V and J ends lost 0 bases and 4 bases, in that order; junction bases with no gene match: 6.

The rearrangement links TRBV7-2 to TRBJ2-1; maybe TRBD2 (6 bases). The germline V and J ends were trimmed by 5 bases and 7 bases, with 18 bases remaining between them. The CDR3 loop spans 15 amino acids. Germline assignment: CDR1 SGHTA and CDR2 FQGNSA. The CDR3 nucleotides are TGTGCCAGCAGCCCCCAGGGAGCGGGTTCAAATGAGCAGTTCTTC. Protein: CASSPQGAGSNEQFF.

This clone came up once. The chain combines TRBV6-1 with TRBJ2-7; TRBD2 matches 8 bases. The germline V gene has CDR1 MNHNS and CDR2 SASEGT. Trimming at V came to 2 bases and at J to 3 bases, leaving 9 bases not matched to a gene. The CDR3 loop spans 16 amino acids. The CDR3 loop reads CASSERGGRAVYEQYF. The CDR3, as DNA: TGTGCCAGCAGTGAACGGGGGGGTAGGGCGGTCTACGAGCAGTACTTC.

This chain uses TRBV7-9 with TRBJ1-6; TRBD1 matches at 8 bases. CDR1 is SEHNR and CDR2 is FQNEAQ in the germline V gene (reference sequence). The CDR3 totals 15 residues. Trimming at V came to 7 bases and at J to 5 bases, leaving 7 bases not matched to a gene. CDR3 region: CASTPSTGDNSPLHF. The CDR3 DNA sequence: TGTGCCAGCACTCCTTCGACAGGGGATAATTCACCCCTCCACTTT.

The genes are TRBV5-1 and TRBJ2-1, with 8 bases lining up with TRBD2. Unmatched junction bases numbered 11, after V lost 7 bases and J lost 8 bases. Germline V lookup: CDR1 SGHRS, CDR2 YFSETQ. CDR3 length equals 14 residues. Here the CDR3 DNA reads TGCGCCAGCCGGGTCACAGCGGGAGTTCATGAGCAGTTCTTC. It yields the protein CASRVTAGVHEQFF.

The chain combines TRBV10-3 with TRBJ2-3; 7 bases match TRBD1. Losses at the gene ends were 6 bases for V and 3 bases for J; bases not matched to a gene: 6. The CDR3 is 14 residues long. Looked up from germline, CDR1 is ENHRY and CDR2 is SYGVKD. CDR3 region: CAISSGTETDTQYF. CDR3 DNA sequence: TGTGCCATCAGCTCCGGGACAGAAACAGATACGCAGTATTTT.

This clone came up once. CDR3 protein: CASSIAAGSGANVLTF. The CDR3, as DNA: TGTGCCAGTAGTATAGCGGCGGGCTCAGGGGCCAACGTCCTGACTTTC. The chain employs TRBV19 and TRBJ2-6, with a weak D call TRBD2 (5 bases). Germline lookup yields CDR1 LNHDA and CDR2 SQIVND (reference sequence). The CDR3 is made up of 16 amino acids. V shed 1 base and J shed 4 bases, with 11 bases lying between them.

This chain uses TRBV6-6 with TRBJ2-2; 8 bases fit TRBD2. This CDR3 has 16 residues. Germline CDR1 is MNHNY and CDR2 is SVGAGI (reference sequence). Germline trimming cut 8 bases from V and 0 bases from J; bases unmatched to any gene: 8. The CDR3 nucleotides read TGTGCCAGCTCTCGTAGCGGGACCTCGAACACCGGGGAGCTGTTTTTT. It yields the protein CASSRSGTSNTGELFF.

The chain has TRBV7-6 and TRBJ2-1; TRBD2 might be the D (6 bases). Germline CDR1 and CDR2: SGHVS and FNYEAQ. This CDR3 has 18 residues. Trimming removed 5 bases at V and 0 bases at J, with 20 bases between. This chain's CDR3 is CASSPLGGGASSYNEQFF. In nucleotides, the CDR3 is TGTGCCAGCAGCCCATTGGGAGGCGGGGCAAGCTCCTACAATGAGCAGTTCTTC.

The chain carries TRBV7-3 and TRBJ1-2; D is unresolved. The CDR3 covers 13 residues. Looked up from germline, CDR1 is SGHTA and CDR2 is FQGTGA. V was pared by 6 bases and J by 5 bases, with 13 bases between. In DNA, the CDR3 is TGTGCCAGCAGTGCGGGGTACGGGTATGGCTACACCTTC. Translating gives CASSAGYGYGYTF.

The chain employs TRBV24-1 and TRBJ2-2, with 10 bases identical to TRBD1. In germline, CDR1 is KGHDR, CDR2 SFDVKD. The junction had 6 bases not matched to a gene; V was cut back by 2 bases and J by 7 bases. This CDR3 region has 16 residues. The CDR3 is CATSDSRQGANGELFF. The CDR3 bases are TGTGCCACCAGTGATTCCCGACAGGGGGCTAACGGGGAGCTGTTTTTT.

This clone came up once. V and J are TRBV7-8 and TRBJ2-1; 10 bases fit TRBD2. Germline V gene sequence: CDR1 SGHVS, CDR2 FQNEAQ. The CDR3 covers 18 residues. With 1 base clipped from V and 7 bases from J, the junction kept 13 bases outside the gene matches. The CDR3 loop reads CASSLVRAGGPLRNEQFF. The CDR3 bases are TGTGCCAGCAGCTTAGTTCGAGCGGGAGGGCCTTTGAGGAATGAGCAGTTCTTC.

The CDR3 bases are TGTGCCAGCAGCCGAAGTACTAGCGGGCTTATCTACGAGCAGTACTTC. Encoded protein: CASSRSTSGLIYEQYF. V and J are TRBV3-1 (or the pseudogene TRBV3-2) and TRBJ2-7; 9 nucleotides line up with TRBD2. The J segment lost 3 bases and the V segment lost 4 bases, leaving 10 bases of the junction unmatched. The CDR3 contains 16 residues. Germline loops: CDR1 LGHDT, CDR2 YNNKEL (reference sequence).

V is TRBV19 and J is TRBJ2-3; D gene ambiguous. The CDR3 is made up of 15 amino acids. CDR1 is LNHDA, CDR2 SQIVND, per germline (reference sequence). V was trimmed by 5 bases and J by 0 bases, leaving 12 bases between them. The CDR3 DNA follows: TGTGCCAGTAGTCGGAGTGGAACTAGCACAGATACGCAGTATTTT. It codes for CASSRSGTSTDTQYF.

This sequence joins TRBV19 and TRBJ1-2, with 7 bases aligning to TRBD1. The germline V gene encodes CDR1 LNHDA and CDR2 SQIVND (reference sequence). The junction had 2 bases not matched to a gene; V was cut back by 6 bases and J by 4 bases. The CDR3 runs to 12 residues. CDR3 amino acids: CASRWDSYGYTF. The CDR3 region has the DNA TGTGCCAGTAGATGGGACAGCTATGGCTACACCTTC. The complete variable domain, with remaining parts taken from reference TRBV19 and TRBJ1-2, reads DGGITQSPKYLFRKEGQNVTLSCEQNLNHDAMYWYRQDPGQGLRLIYYSQIVNDFQKGDIAEGYSVSREKKESFPLTVTSAQKNPTAFYLCASRWDSYGYTFGSGTRLTVV.

This clone was recorded only once. The chain uses TRBV12-3 or TRBV12-4 and TRBJ1-3; 8 bases match TRBD1. After removal of 8 bases from V and 5 bases from J, the junction contained 5 bases not matched to a gene. The length of the CDR3 is 13 residues. For the CDR3, the DNA is TGTGCCAGCGATGGGGACAGGAGAAACACCATATATTTT. The encoded protein is CASDGDRRNTIYF.

The rearrangement links TRBV19 to TRBJ2-2, with 11 bases identical to TRBD1. The CDR3 contains 18 residues. The V and J ends lost 3 bases and 6 bases, in that order; junction bases with no gene match: 12. Germline V lookup: CDR1 LNHDA, CDR2 SQIVND (reference sequence). The CDR3 loop is CASSMWTGGAPFPGELFF. Written as DNA, the CDR3 is TGTGCCAGTAGTATGTGGACAGGGGGCGCCCCCTTCCCCGGGGAGCTGTTTTTT.

This chain uses TRBV23-1 with TRBJ2-7; 9 nucleotides align to TRBD2. TRBV23-1 counts as an open reading frame of uncertain function. Trimming removed 2 bases from V and 4 bases from J; junction bases left unmatched: 6. This CDR3 comprises 15 residues. Written as DNA, the CDR3 is TGCGCCAGCAGTCAAGGCGGGAGGGCCGGGTACGAGCAGTACTTC. Translation: CASSQGGRAGYEQYF.

The genes are TRBV11-2 and TRBJ2-2; 7 nucleotides line up with TRBD1. CDR3 length: 15 residues. Germline-derived CDR1 and CDR2 are SGHAT and FQNNGV. The V gene end was trimmed by 3 bases and the J gene end by 7 bases; junction bases not matched to a gene: 8. The CDR3 loop reads CASSFSGQLDGELFF. The CDR3, as DNA: TGTGCCAGCAGCTTCTCGGGACAGTTAGACGGGGAGCTGTTTTTT.